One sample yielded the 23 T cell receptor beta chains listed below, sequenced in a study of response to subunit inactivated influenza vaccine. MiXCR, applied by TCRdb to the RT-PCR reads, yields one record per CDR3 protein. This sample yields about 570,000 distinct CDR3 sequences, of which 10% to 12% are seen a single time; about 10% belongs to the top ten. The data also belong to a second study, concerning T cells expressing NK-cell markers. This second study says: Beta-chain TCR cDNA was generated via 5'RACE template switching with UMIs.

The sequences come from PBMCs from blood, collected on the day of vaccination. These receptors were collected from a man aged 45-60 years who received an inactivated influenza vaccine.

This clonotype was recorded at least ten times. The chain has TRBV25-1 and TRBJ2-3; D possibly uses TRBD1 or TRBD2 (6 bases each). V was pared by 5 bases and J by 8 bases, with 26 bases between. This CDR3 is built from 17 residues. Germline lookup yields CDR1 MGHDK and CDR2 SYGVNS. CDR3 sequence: CASSKGLFWGASGTQYF. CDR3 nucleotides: TGTGCCAGCAGTAAAGGACTGTTCTGGGGGGCATCGGGTACGCAGTATTTT. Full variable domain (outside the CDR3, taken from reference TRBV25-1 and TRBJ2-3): EADIYQTPRYLVIGTGKKITLECSQTMGHDKMYWYQQDPGMELHLIHYSYGVNSTEKGDLSSESTVSRIRTEHFPLTLESARPSHTSQYLCASSKGLFWGASGTQYFGPGTRLTVL.

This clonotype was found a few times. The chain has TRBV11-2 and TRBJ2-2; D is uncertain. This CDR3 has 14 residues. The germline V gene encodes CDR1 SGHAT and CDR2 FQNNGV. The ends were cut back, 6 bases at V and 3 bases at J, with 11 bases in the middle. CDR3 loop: CASSLPVDTGELFF. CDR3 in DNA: TGTGCCAGCAGTCTCCCAGTGGACACCGGGGAGCTGTTTTTT. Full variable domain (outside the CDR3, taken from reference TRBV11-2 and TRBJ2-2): EAGVAQSPRYKIIEKRQSVAFWCNPISGHATLYWYQQILGQGPKLLIQFQNNGVVDDSQLPKDRFSAERLKGVDSTLKIQPAKLEDSAVYLCASSLPVDTGELFFGEGSRLTVL.

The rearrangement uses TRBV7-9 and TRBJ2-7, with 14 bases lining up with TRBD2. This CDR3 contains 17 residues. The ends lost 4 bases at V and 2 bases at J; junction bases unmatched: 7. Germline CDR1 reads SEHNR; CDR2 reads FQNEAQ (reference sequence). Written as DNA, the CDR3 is TGTGCCAGCAGCTCGGGACTAGCGGGGGTCCCGACCTACGAGCAGTACTTC. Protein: CASSSGLAGVPTYEQYF.

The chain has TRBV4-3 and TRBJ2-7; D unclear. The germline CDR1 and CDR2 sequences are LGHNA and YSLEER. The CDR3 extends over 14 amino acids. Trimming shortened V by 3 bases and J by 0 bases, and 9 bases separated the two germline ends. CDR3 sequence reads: CASSQGRSSYEQYF. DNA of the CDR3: TGCGCCAGCAGCCAGGGCAGAAGCTCCTACGAGCAGTACTTC.

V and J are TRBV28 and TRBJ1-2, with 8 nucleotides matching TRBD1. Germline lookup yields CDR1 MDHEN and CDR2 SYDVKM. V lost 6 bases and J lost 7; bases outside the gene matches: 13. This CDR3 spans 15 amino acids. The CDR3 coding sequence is TGTGCCAGCAGCGGTCCGGGACAGGTCAGGGGTGGCTACACCTTC. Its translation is CASSGPGQVRGGYTF.

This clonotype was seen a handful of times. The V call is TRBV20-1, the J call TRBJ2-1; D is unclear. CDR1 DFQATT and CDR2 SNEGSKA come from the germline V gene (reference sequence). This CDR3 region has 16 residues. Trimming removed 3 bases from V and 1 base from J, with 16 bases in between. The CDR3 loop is CSARETPPISYNEQFF. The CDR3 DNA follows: TGCAGTGCTAGGGAGACTCCCCCGATATCCTACAATGAGCAGTTCTTC.

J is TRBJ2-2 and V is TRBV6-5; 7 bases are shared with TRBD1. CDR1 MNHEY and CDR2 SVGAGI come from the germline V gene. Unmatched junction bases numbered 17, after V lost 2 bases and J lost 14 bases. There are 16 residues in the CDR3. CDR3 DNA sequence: TGTGCCAGCAGTTACGAGGGACAGCTTCGGGGACCCGAACTGTTTTTT. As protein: CASSYEGQLRGPELFF.

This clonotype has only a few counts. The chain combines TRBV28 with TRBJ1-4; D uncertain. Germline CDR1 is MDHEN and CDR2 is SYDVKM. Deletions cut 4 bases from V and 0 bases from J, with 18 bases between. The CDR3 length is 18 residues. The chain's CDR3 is CASSSRLKSHSTNEKLFF. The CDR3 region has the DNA TGTGCCAGCAGTTCCCGACTGAAGAGTCACTCAACTAATGAAAAACTGTTTTTT.

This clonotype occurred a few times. The CDR3 coding sequence is TGCAGCGTGACGACCCCAAACATTCAGTACTTC. As protein: CSVTTPNIQYF. The V call is TRBV29-1, the J call TRBJ2-4; D remains unclear. Germline V lookup: CDR1 SQVTM, CDR2 ANQGSEA. V was cut by 6 bases and J by 6 bases, with 9 bases left in between. CDR3 length: 11 amino acids. Combining the CDR3 with reference TRBV29-1 and TRBJ2-4 gives the whole variable domain SAVISQKPSRDICQRGTSLTIQCQVDSQVTMMFWYRQQPGQSLTLIATANQGSEATYESGFVIDKFPISRPNLTFSTLTVSNMSPEDSSIYLCSVTTPNIQYFGAGTRLSVL.

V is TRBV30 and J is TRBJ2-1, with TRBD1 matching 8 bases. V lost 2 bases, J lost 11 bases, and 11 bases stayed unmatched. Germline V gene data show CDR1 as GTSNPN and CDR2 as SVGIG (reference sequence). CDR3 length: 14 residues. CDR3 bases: TGTGCCTGGAGTTACGGGACAGGACCGTATCAGCAGTTCTTC. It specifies CAWSYGTGPYQQFF.

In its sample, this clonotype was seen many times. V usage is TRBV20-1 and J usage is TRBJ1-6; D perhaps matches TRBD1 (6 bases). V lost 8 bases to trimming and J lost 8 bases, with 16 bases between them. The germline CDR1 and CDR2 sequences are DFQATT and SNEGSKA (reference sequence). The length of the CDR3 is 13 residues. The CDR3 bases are TGCAGTACCCACAGGGCCAAGGATTCACCCCTCCACTTT. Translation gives CSTHRAKDSPLHF.

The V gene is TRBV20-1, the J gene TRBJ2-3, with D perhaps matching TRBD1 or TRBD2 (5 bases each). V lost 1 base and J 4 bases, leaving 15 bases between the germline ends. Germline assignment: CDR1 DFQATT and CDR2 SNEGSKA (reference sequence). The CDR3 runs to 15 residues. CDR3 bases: TGCAGTGCTAGAGCAGGAGTTCGGGGCCCAGATACGCAGTATTTT. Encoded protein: CSARAGVRGPDTQYF.

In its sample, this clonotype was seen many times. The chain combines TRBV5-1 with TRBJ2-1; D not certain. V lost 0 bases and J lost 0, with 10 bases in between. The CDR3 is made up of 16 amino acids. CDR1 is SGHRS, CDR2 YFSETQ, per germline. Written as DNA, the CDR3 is TGCGCCAGCAGCTTGGAGTCCGGCGGCTCCTACAATGAGCAGTTCTTC. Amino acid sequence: CASSLESGGSYNEQFF.

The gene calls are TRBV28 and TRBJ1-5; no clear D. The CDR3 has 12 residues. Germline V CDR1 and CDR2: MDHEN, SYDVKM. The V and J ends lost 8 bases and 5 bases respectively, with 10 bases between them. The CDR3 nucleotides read TGTGCCAGCCAGGTGCGGGATCAGCCCCAGCATTTT. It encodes CASQVRDQPQHF.

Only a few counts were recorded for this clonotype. CDR3 protein: CASRVEAGIQETQYF. CDR3 in DNA: TGCGCCAGCAGAGTGGAAGCGGGGATACAAGAGACCCAGTACTTC. This chain links TRBV5-1 with TRBJ2-5; 7 nucleotides agree with TRBD2. The CDR3 length is 15 residues. The V gene end was trimmed by 5 bases and the J gene end by 2 bases; junction bases not matched to a gene: 9. The germline CDR1 and CDR2 sequences are SGHRS and YFSETQ.

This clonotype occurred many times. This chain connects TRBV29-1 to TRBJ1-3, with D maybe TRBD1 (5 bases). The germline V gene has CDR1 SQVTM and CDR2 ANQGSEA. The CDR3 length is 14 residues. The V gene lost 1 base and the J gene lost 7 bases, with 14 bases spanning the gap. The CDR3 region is CSVEAAGFGNTIYF. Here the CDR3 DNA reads TGCAGCGTTGAAGCTGCAGGGTTTGGGAACACCATATATTTT. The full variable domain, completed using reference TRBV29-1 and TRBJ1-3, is SAVISQKPSRDICQRGTSLTIQCQVDSQVTMMFWYRQQPGQSLTLIATANQGSEATYESGFVIDKFPISRPNLTFSTLTVSNMSPEDSSIYLCSVEAAGFGNTIYFGEGSWLTVV.

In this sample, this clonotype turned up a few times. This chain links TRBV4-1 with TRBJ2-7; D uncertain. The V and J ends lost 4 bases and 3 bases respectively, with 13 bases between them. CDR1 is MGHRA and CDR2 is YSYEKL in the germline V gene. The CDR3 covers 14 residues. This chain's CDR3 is CASSPRRSNYEQYF. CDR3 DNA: TGCGCCAGCAGCCCCCGGAGAAGTAACTACGAGCAGTACTTC.

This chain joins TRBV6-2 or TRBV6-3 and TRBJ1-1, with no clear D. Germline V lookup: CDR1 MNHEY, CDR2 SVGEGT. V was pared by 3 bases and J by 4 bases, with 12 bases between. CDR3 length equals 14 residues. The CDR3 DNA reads TGTGCCAGCAGTTATGAGGGCCCTCCCACTGAAGCTTTCTTT. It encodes CASSYEGPPTEAFF.

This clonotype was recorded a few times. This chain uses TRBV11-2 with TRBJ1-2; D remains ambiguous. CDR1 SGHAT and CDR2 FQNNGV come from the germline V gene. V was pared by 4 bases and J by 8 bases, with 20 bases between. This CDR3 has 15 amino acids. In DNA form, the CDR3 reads TGTGCCAGCAGCTCTTCTTCAGCGGTGGGTAAAGGCTACACCTTC. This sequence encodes CASSSSSAVGKGYTF.

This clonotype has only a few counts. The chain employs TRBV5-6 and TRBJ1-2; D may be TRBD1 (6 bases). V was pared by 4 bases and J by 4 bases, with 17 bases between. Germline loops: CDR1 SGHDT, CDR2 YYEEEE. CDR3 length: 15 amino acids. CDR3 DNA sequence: TGTGCCAGCAGCGATGGGGGCGTGAGAGGCTATGGCTACACCTTC. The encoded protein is CASSDGGVRGYGYTF. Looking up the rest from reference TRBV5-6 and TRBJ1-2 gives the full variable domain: DAGVTQSPTHLIKTRGQQVTLRCSPKSGHDTVSWYQQALGQGPQFIFQYYEEEERQRGNFPDRFSGHQFPNYSSELNVNALLLGDSALYLCASSDGGVRGYGYTFGSGTRLTVV.

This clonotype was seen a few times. CDR3 nucleotides: TGTGCCAGCAGCGTCCTACTCACCGGGGAGCTGTTTTTT. Translation: CASSVLLTGELFF. The chain employs TRBV9 and TRBJ2-2; no clear D gene. The V end lost 2 bases, the J end lost 4 bases, and 6 bases lay between the germline ends. The CDR3 is 13 residues long. Germline V gene data show CDR1 as SGDLS and CDR2 as YYNGEE.

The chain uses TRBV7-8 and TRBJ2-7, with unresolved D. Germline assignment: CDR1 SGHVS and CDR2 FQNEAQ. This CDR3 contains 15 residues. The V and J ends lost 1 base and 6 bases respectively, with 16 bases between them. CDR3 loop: CASSLVPSVLGEQYF. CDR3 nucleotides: TGTGCCAGCAGCTTAGTTCCCAGCGTTTTAGGCGAGCAGTACTTC.

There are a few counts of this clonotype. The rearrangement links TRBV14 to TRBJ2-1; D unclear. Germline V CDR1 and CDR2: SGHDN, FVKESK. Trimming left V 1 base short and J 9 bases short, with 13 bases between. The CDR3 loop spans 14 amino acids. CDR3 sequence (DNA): TGTGCCAGCAGCCAAGTCACGACTTCTGGTGAGCAGTTCTTC. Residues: CASSQVTTSGEQFF.